This paragraph reports one T cell receptor beta chain. The sample is drawn from a study of T cell changes during pregnancy in multiple sclerosis. TCRdb's copy holds only in-frame clones and misses some; the assay was immunoSEQ multiplex PCR. This table has roughly 51,000 clones, roughly 90% appearing once. Germline loops: CDR1 KGHSH, CDR2 LQKENI. The CDR3 loop spans 13 amino acids. Trimming removed 2 bases from V and 2 bases from J, with 7 bases in between. The sequenced sample was CD4+ T cells from peripheral blood mononuclear cells, obtained after pregnancy. The TCR comes from a female donor in good health, enrolled as a control in a pregnancy study. This chain joins TRBV18 and TRBJ2-7; D may be TRBD2 (5 bases). The CDR3 reads CASSPGLTYEQYF. The CDR3 DNA is TGTGCCAGCTCACCAGGACTGACCTACGAGCAGTACTTC.